A selection of T cell receptor beta chains follows, all from one sample in a study of identical twins. A single record per CDR3 protein comes from TCRdb applying MiXCR to the 5' RACE reads. The data show fewer than 900,000 distinct CDR3 sequences, approximately 18% seen once. This sample also belongs to another study, concerning T cells expressing NK-cell markers.

The specimen was PBMCs. These receptors all come from a young woman in good health. Each CDR3 is given without its conserved first and last residue. D genes are given only for firm matches.

CDR3,V,J,D
ASSQIEAF,TRBV12-3/TRBV12-4,TRBJ1-1,.
ASTGGDPDTQY,TRBV9,TRBJ2-3,.
ASSLDRAPWNEQF,TRBV5-1,TRBJ2-1,TRBD1
ASSFDVRAGGGTEAF,TRBV7-9,TRBJ1-1,.
ASSVYAGGTEAF,TRBV9,TRBJ1-1,TRBD1
ASRPGQGIYNEQF,TRBV6-2/TRBV6-3,TRBJ2-1,TRBD1
ASSLSDSPGRAF,TRBV5-1,TRBJ1-1,.
ASRGGEGVYNEQF,TRBV5-1,TRBJ2-1,TRBD2
ASSYSPEVTDTQY,TRBV6-5,TRBJ2-3,.
ASSPDLGSGLTEAF,TRBV5-1,TRBJ1-1,.
SARPEPSTRETQY,TRBV20-1,TRBJ2-5,.
SADGLAAYEQY,TRBV20-1,TRBJ2-7,TRBD2
ASRMDVYQPQH,TRBV27,TRBJ1-5,.
ASSPSYYEQY,TRBV6-6,TRBJ2-7,.
SARRQGAGAQY,TRBV20-1,TRBJ2-5,TRBD1
ASSPMGGGTYNEQF,TRBV7-3,TRBJ2-1,.
ATSRVGVGEQF,TRBV15,TRBJ2-1,.
ASGLASTGGVVETQY,TRBV12-5,TRBJ2-5,TRBD1
ASSLVAGPTGELF,TRBV7-9,TRBJ2-2,.
ASNRVGSPLH,TRBV6-5,TRBJ1-6,.
ASSYRQMGTSGRMLERELF,TRBV6-2/TRBV6-3,TRBJ2-2,TRBD2
ASSIAAGAWEQY,TRBV19,TRBJ2-7,TRBD2
ASSSGYNQETQY,TRBV9,TRBJ2-5,.
ASSPRDYGYT,TRBV11-2,TRBJ1-2,.
ASLRGGGDTEAF,TRBV7-2,TRBJ1-1,.
ASSLAPGEHGYT,TRBV5-1,TRBJ1-2,.
ASSVTSGGNEQF,TRBV12-3/TRBV12-4,TRBJ2-1,TRBD2
ATSDSGQDSYNEQF,TRBV24-1,TRBJ2-1,TRBD1
ASSPLTSEAGVLNEQF,TRBV4-2,TRBJ2-1,TRBD2
ASSLHTYNEQF,TRBV12-3/TRBV12-4,TRBJ2-1,.
ASRRTGATTGELF,TRBV12-3/TRBV12-4,TRBJ2-2,.
AIATAQNTEAF,TRBV10-3,TRBJ1-1,.
ASSPSLAGEQY,TRBV12-3/TRBV12-4,TRBJ2-7,.
SLSGSTDTQY,TRBV29-1,TRBJ2-3,.
SASGVYNEQF,TRBV20-1,TRBJ2-1,TRBD2